The 28 T cell receptor beta chains in this list originate from one sample, sequenced in a study of control samples from healthy donors and cancer patients. Measured with immunoSEQ multiplex PCR; TCRdb has only the in-frame clones, and not every one. The data show about 130,000 clones, 90% to 95% seen once. Sample: PBMCs. The receptors were gathered from a man in his 60s with colorectal cancer.

This chain joins TRBV6-6 and TRBJ1-1; D gene uncertain. CDR1 and CDR2 from the germline V gene are MNHNY and SVGAGI (reference sequence). Trimming removed 0 bases at V and 12 bases at J, with 17 bases between. The CDR3 sequence is 14 residues long. In DNA, the CDR3 is TGTGCCAGCAGTTACTCGGAAGTAGGATCAGTTCCTTTCTTT. Protein sequence: CASSYSEVGSVPFF.

J is TRBJ2-2 and V is TRBV5-4; D is unclear. This CDR3 has 17 amino acids. Trimming removed 1 base from V and 6 bases from J, with 19 bases in between. Germline V gene data show CDR1 as SGHNT and CDR2 as YYREEE (reference sequence). Here the CDR3 reads CASSLKENHRTPGELFF. The CDR3 DNA is TGTGCCAGCAGCTTGAAGGAAAATCACCGTACACCCGGGGAGCTGTTTTTT.

The chain is built from TRBV6-6 and TRBJ2-7, with D perhaps being TRBD1 or TRBD2 (5 bases each). The germline V and J ends were trimmed by 6 bases and 2 bases, with 14 bases remaining between them. From germline, CDR1 is MNHNY and CDR2 SVGAGI (reference sequence). The CDR3 covers 14 residues. The CDR3 protein is CASRTGPAPYEQYF. Here the CDR3 DNA reads TGTGCCAGCAGAACGGGGCCGGCACCCTACGAGCAGTACTTC.

The rearrangement links TRBV27 to TRBJ2-7, with 13 bases matching TRBD2. This CDR3 has 17 residues. Germline V gene lookup returns CDR1 MNHEY and CDR2 SMNVEV (reference sequence). J lost 3 bases, V lost 5 bases, and 10 bases had no gene match. The DNA for the CDR3 is TGTGCCAGCAGTCCCCTGACTAGCGGGGGGCCCCACTACGAGCAGTACTTC. This sequence encodes CASSPLTSGGPHYEQYF.

The CDR3 region has the DNA TGTGCCAGCAGTTACTCAAGGACAGGGGGCTCCTATAATTCACCCCTCCACTTT. Encoded protein: CASSYSRTGGSYNSPLHF. The J gene is TRBJ1-6, the V gene TRBV6-2 or TRBV6-3; 10 bases map to TRBD1. The CDR3 has 18 amino acids. With V trimmed by 0 bases and J by 0 bases, 2 bases remained unmatched. Germline V gene sequence: CDR1 MNHEY, CDR2 SVGEGT.

The V gene is TRBV5-3, the J gene TRBJ1-2; 8 bases are shared with TRBD1. TRBV5-3 is reported as an ORF; its role is uncertain. Trimming removed 0 bases from V and 5 bases from J; junction bases left unmatched: 9. The CDR3 covers 16 residues. In DNA, the CDR3 is TGTGCCAGAAGCTTGGGGTCAGGGGGCCCTATTTATGGCTACACCTTC. It is translated as CARSLGSGGPIYGYTF.

The rearrangement joins TRBV19 to TRBJ1-1; 7 bases line up with TRBD1. This CDR3 has 14 amino acids. The germline gives CDR1 LNHDA, CDR2 SQIVND (reference sequence). V lost 7 bases and J lost 5; bases outside the gene matches: 10. CDR3 amino acids: CASTPGGRDTEAFF. The CDR3 nucleotides are TGTGCCAGTACGCCAGGGGGGCGGGATACTGAAGCTTTCTTT.

V gene TRBV6-5 combines with J gene TRBJ2-3; TRBD2 is a possible D gene (5 bases). V lost 2 bases to trimming and J lost 2 bases, with 14 bases between them. Per the germline V gene, CDR1 is MNHEY and CDR2 is SVGAGI. The CDR3 extends over 16 amino acids. CDR3: CASSYLAEGDTDTQYF. The CDR3 DNA follows: TGTGCCAGCAGTTACCTAGCCGAGGGAGACACAGATACGCAGTATTTT.

CDR3 protein: CASSPRGPRDSPLHF. The DNA for the CDR3 is TGTGCCAGCTCACCCCGGGGTCCCCGGGATTCACCCCTCCACTTT. V is TRBV18 and J is TRBJ1-6, with unresolved D. Per germline, CDR1 KGHSH and CDR2 LQKENI. The CDR3 is 15 amino acids. The ends were cut back, 3 bases at V and 8 bases at J, with 14 bases in the middle. Filled out from reference TRBV18 and TRBJ1-6, the complete variable domain reads NAGVMQNPRHLVRRRGQEARLRCSPMKGHSHVYWYRQLPEEGLKFMVYLQKENIIDESGMPKERFSAEFPKEGPSILRIQQVVRGDSAAYFCASSPRGPRDSPLHFGNGTRLTVT.

The chain is built from TRBV3-1 (or the pseudogene TRBV3-2) and TRBJ2-1, with 8 nucleotides matching TRBD2. CDR1 is LGHDT and CDR2 is YNNKEL in the germline V gene (reference sequence). V was pared by 6 bases and J by 4 bases, with 8 bases of the junction left unmatched. This CDR3 comprises 15 residues. The CDR3 spells CASSPWASGYNEQFF. The CDR3 DNA follows: TGTGCCAGCAGTCCCTGGGCTAGCGGGTACAATGAGCAGTTCTTC.

The gene calls are TRBV11-2 and TRBJ2-2; D possibly corresponds to TRBD1 (7 bases). The V gene lost 2 bases and the J gene lost 7 bases, with 14 bases spanning the gap. The CDR3 consists of 15 residues. The germline V gene has CDR1 SGHAT and CDR2 FQNNGV. The CDR3 region is CASSLNWGDSGELFF. The CDR3 nucleotides read TGTGCCAGCAGCTTAAATTGGGGGGACAGCGGGGAGCTGTTTTTT.

This clone showed up just once. The V call is TRBV13, the J call TRBJ2-7, with TRBD1 identical over 7 bases. V lost 5 bases, J lost 3 bases, and 7 bases stayed unmatched. Germline-derived CDR1 and CDR2 are PRHDT and FYEKMQ (reference sequence). The CDR3 is 14 residues long. CDR3 nucleotides: TGTGCCAGCAGCCCCCGGACAGGAAACTACGAGCAGTACTTC. Residues: CASSPRTGNYEQYF.

The V call is TRBV5-6, the J call TRBJ2-3; TRBD1 might be the D (5 bases). CDR3 size: 15 residues. Trimming stripped 4 bases from V and 1 base from J, with 13 bases between. Germline lookup yields CDR1 SGHDT and CDR2 YYEEEE. The chain's CDR3 is CASSRWVGRTDTQYF. As DNA, the CDR3 is TGTGCCAGCAGCCGGTGGGTGGGGCGCACAGATACGCAGTATTTT.

This rearrangement joins TRBV5-1 to TRBJ2-5; D ambiguous. The CDR3 totals 14 residues. Deletions cut 0 bases from V and 5 bases from J, with 11 bases between. Per germline, CDR1 SGHRS and CDR2 YFSETQ. This CDR3 reads CASSLEWAGETQYF. CDR3 sequence (DNA): TGCGCCAGCAGCTTGGAGTGGGCAGGCGAGACCCAGTACTTC.

The rearrangement uses TRBV27 and TRBJ2-2; 7 nucleotides agree with TRBD1. The trim removed 4 bases at V and 0 bases at J, leaving 5 bases unmatched. CDR3 length equals 16 residues. Germline values: CDR1 MNHEY, CDR2 SMNVEV (reference sequence). The DNA of the CDR3 is TGTGCCAGCAGTTCCCTCGGGACAGCGAACACCGGGGAGCTGTTTTTT. Its translation: CASSSLGTANTGELFF.

This sequence joins TRBV12-3 or TRBV12-4 and TRBJ2-7, with D perhaps TRBD2 (6 bases). The CDR3 has 13 amino acids. V lost 8 bases to trimming and J lost 2 bases, with 13 bases between them. The CDR3 protein is CASGARGPYEQYF. The CDR3 nucleotides read TGTGCCAGCGGCGCGCGGGGTCCCTACGAGCAGTACTTC.

V gene TRBV6-2 or TRBV6-3 combines with J gene TRBJ2-1; D possibly uses TRBD1 or TRBD2 (6 bases each). V was pared by 4 bases and J by 8 bases, with 15 bases between. Looked up from germline, CDR1 is MNHEY and CDR2 is SVGEGT. The CDR3 covers 14 residues. The CDR3 sequence: CASSSHNREDEQFF. CDR3 DNA: TGTGCCAGCAGTTCCCACAACAGGGAGGATGAGCAGTTCTTC.

A word on this clone: The junction departs from the called germline gene at one end, perhaps through a read error. DNA of the CDR3: TGTGCCAGTAGTGTAGACGGGACAGCCACCGGGGAGCTGTTTTTT. This gives the protein CASSVDGTATGELFF. The V call is TRBV19, the J call TRBJ2-2, with 7 bases identical to TRBD1. The germline V gene encodes CDR1 LNHDA and CDR2 SQIVND (reference sequence). This CDR3 spans 15 amino acids.

This chain uses TRBV5-4 with TRBJ2-1; 11 bases are shared with TRBD1. Germline V CDR1 and CDR2: SGHNT, YYREEE (reference sequence). CDR3 length: 16 residues. V lost 0 bases, J lost 7 bases, and 6 bases stayed unmatched. The CDR3 DNA reads as TGTGCCAGCAGCTTGGGGACAGGGGGCAAGAGGAATGAGCAGTTCTTC. Protein: CASSLGTGGKRNEQFF.

The V call is TRBV19, the J call TRBJ1-1; D gene unclear. V lost 4 bases and J 4 bases, leaving 13 bases between the germline ends. This CDR3 comprises 14 residues. CDR1 is LNHDA, CDR2 SQIVND, per germline (reference sequence). The CDR3 nucleotides read TGTGCCAGTAGTACACCCCTCGGCGGCACTGAAGCTTTCTTT. Its protein product is CASSTPLGGTEAFF.

The count of this clone is one. The chain combines TRBV19 with TRBJ1-3; D remains unclear. The CDR3 is made up of 13 amino acids. Germline assignment: CDR1 LNHDA and CDR2 SQIVND (reference sequence). The ends were cut back, 3 bases at V and 1 base at J, with 4 bases in the middle. For the CDR3, the DNA is TGTGCCAGTAGTATTAATTCTGGAAACACCATATATTTT. Translation gives CASSINSGNTIYF. Drawing the rest from reference TRBV19 and TRBJ1-3, the complete variable domain is DGGITQSPKYLFRKEGQNVTLSCEQNLNHDAMYWYRQDPGQGLRLIYYSQIVNDFQKGDIAEGYSVSREKKESFPLTVTSAQKNPTAFYLCASSINSGNTIYFGEGSWLTVV.

This clone came up once. The chain joins TRBV3-1 (or the pseudogene TRBV3-2) to TRBJ2-2; TRBD2 matches at 7 bases. The junction had 9 bases not matched to a gene; V was cut back by 0 bases and J by 5 bases. CDR1 is LGHDT, CDR2 YNNKEL, per germline (reference sequence). The CDR3 has 17 amino acids. CDR3 loop: CASSQEWERGPTGELFF. DNA of the CDR3: TGTGCCAGCAGCCAAGAATGGGAGCGGGGCCCAACCGGGGAGCTGTTTTTT.

The V call is TRBV15, the J call TRBJ2-3; TRBD2 agrees at 8 bases. V lost 0 bases, J lost 1 base, and 3 bases stayed unmatched. The CDR3 extends over 16 amino acids. CDR1 and CDR2 (germline): LNHNV, YYDKDF (reference sequence). In DNA, the CDR3 is TGTGCCACCAGCAGAGAACCAGCGGGGGGCACAGATACGCAGTATTTT. It encodes CATSREPAGGTDTQYF.

The chain uses TRBV6-2 or TRBV6-3 and TRBJ2-7; a possible D gene is TRBD1 (5 bases). The CDR3 spans 15 residues. V dropped 6 bases and J dropped 1 base, with 16 bases sitting between them. Germline CDR1 and CDR2: MNHEY and SVGEGT. The CDR3 region is CASSRIGQGSYEQYF. CDR3 nucleotides: TGTGCCAGCAGCCGGATAGGGCAGGGTTCCTACGAGCAGTACTTC.

The chain carries TRBV3-1 (or the pseudogene TRBV3-2) and TRBJ1-4; 7 bases map to TRBD1. This CDR3 region has 13 residues. V gave up 8 bases and J gave up 8 bases; unmatched junction bases: 8. Germline lookup yields CDR1 LGHDT and CDR2 YNNKEL (reference sequence). The CDR3 loop reads CASGPGGREKLFF. DNA for the CDR3: TGTGCCAGCGGCCCAGGGGGGAGAGAAAAACTGTTTTTT.

The J gene is TRBJ2-7, the V gene TRBV11-2, with D possibly matching TRBD2 (6 bases). Germline CDR1 and CDR2: SGHAT and FQNNGV. Trimming took 2 bases from V and 5 from J, leaving 16 bases between them. The CDR3 length is 15 residues. Written as DNA, the CDR3 is TGTGCCAGCAGCTTAACCCCTGGGGGGTGGGACGAGCAGTACTTC. The encoded protein is CASSLTPGGWDEQYF.

This chain links TRBV19 with TRBJ2-1, with D uncertain. The V end lost 7 bases, the J end lost 3 bases, and 16 bases lay between the germline ends. The CDR3 is made up of 15 amino acids. Per germline, CDR1 LNHDA and CDR2 SQIVND (reference sequence). The DNA for the CDR3 is TGTGCCAGTACCCACCCCTGGTCCAACTACAATGAGCAGTTCTTC. It encodes CASTHPWSNYNEQFF.

This chain links TRBV7-2 with TRBJ2-7; TRBD2 matches at 7 bases. Germline V gene data show CDR1 as SGHTA and CDR2 as FQGNSA. The V gene end was trimmed by 6 bases and the J gene end by 2 bases; junction bases not matched to a gene: 10. CDR3 size: 15 residues. CDR3 in amino acids: CASRLSALAAYEQYF. In nucleotides, the CDR3 is TGTGCCAGCAGGTTAAGCGCCCTAGCGGCCTACGAGCAGTACTTC.